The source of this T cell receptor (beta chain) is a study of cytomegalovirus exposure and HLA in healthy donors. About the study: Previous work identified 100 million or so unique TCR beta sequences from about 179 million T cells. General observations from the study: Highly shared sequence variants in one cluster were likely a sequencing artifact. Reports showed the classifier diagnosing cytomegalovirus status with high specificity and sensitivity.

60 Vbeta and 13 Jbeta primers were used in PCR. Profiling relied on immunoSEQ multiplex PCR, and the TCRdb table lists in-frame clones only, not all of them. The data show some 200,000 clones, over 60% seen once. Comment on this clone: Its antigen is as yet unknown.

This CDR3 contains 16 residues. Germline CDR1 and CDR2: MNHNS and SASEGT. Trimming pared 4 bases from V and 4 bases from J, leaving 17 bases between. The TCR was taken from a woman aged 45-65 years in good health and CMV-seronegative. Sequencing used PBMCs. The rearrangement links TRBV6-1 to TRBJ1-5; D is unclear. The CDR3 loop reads CASSASGSRANQPQHF. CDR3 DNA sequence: TGTGCCAGCAGTGCGTCGGGGTCGAGGGCGAATCAGCCCCAGCATTTT.